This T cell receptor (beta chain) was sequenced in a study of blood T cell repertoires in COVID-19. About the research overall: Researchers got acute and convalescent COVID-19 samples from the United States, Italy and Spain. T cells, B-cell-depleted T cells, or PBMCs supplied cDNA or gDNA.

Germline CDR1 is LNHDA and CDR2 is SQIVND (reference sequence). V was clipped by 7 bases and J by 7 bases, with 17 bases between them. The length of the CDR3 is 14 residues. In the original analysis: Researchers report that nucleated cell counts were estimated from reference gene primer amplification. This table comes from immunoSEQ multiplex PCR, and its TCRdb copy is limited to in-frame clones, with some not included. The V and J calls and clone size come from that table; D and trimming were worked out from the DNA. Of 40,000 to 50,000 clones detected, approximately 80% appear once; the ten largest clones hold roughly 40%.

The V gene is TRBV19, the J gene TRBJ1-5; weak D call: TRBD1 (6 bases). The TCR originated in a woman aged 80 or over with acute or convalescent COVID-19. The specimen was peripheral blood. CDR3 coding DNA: TGTGCCAGTACCCAGGGGCAAGCGGGGCAGCCCCAGCATTTT. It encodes CASTQGQAGQPQHF. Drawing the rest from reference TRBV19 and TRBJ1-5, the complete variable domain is DGGITQSPKYLFRKEGQNVTLSCEQNLNHDAMYWYRQDPGQGLRLIYYSQIVNDFQKGDIAEGYSVSREKKESFPLTVTSAQKNPTAFYLCASTQGQAGQPQHFGDGTRLSIL.